Listed below are T cell receptor beta chains from one sample, sequenced in a study of blood T cell repertoires in COVID-19. The method was immunoSEQ multiplex PCR; TCRdb's version includes in-frame clones alone and lacks a portion of them. Here the sample spans about 140,000 clones, roughly 80% being singletons. The specimen was peripheral blood. These receptors all come from a woman aged 50 to 60 with active or convalescent COVID-19. CDR3s include the opening cysteine and the closing phenylalanine or tryptophan. A D gene is named only where the DNA matches it firmly.

CDR3: CASSGTGSYEQYF; V: TRBV5-1; D: TRBD1; J: TRBJ2-7
CDR3: CASSLGPAGTEAFF; V: TRBV2; D: -; J: TRBJ1-1
CDR3: CASSVEGVNSPLHF; V: TRBV9; D: -; J: TRBJ1-6
CDR3: CASSFQGASTDTQYF; V: TRBV5-6; D: TRBD1; J: TRBJ2-3
CDR3: CASSLDRAPLHF; V: TRBV7-9; D: -; J: TRBJ1-6
CDR3: CASSLGQRAKNIQYF; V: TRBV28; D: -; J: TRBJ2-4
CDR3: CAWSPGSSGVTTDTQYF; V: TRBV30; D: TRBD2; J: TRBJ2-3
CDR3: CASSGQGLTYNEQFF; V: TRBV2; D: TRBD1; J: TRBJ2-1
CDR3: CASRPNGRAEAFF; V: TRBV28; D: -; J: TRBJ1-1
CDR3: CASSTRTSDTTDTQYF; V: TRBV6-2/TRBV6-3; D: TRBD2; J: TRBJ2-3
CDR3: CASSLSGSGSPLHF; V: TRBV6-5; D: -; J: TRBJ1-6
CDR3: CASSMSQFTDTQYF; V: TRBV19; D: -; J: TRBJ2-3
CDR3: CASSPMASGGAEYEQYF; V: TRBV18; D: TRBD2; J: TRBJ2-7
CDR3: CASSLTPGQGSEKLFF; V: TRBV7-2; D: TRBD1; J: TRBJ1-4
CDR3: CASSSQGVQETQYF; V: TRBV7-2; D: TRBD1; J: TRBJ2-5